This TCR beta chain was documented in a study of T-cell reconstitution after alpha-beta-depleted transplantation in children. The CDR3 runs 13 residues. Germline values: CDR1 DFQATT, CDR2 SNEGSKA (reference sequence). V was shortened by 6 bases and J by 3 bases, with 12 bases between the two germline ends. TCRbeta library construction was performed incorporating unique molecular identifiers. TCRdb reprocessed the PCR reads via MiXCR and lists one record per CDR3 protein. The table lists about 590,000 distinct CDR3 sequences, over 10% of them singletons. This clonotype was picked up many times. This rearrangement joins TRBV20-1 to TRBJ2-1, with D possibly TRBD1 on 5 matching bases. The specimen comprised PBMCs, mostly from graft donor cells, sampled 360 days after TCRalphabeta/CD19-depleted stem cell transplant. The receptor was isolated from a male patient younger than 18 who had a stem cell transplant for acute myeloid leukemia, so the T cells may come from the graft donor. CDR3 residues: CSAHSQGYNEQFF. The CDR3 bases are TGCAGTGCCCATTCCCAGGGCTACAATGAGCAGTTCTTC.